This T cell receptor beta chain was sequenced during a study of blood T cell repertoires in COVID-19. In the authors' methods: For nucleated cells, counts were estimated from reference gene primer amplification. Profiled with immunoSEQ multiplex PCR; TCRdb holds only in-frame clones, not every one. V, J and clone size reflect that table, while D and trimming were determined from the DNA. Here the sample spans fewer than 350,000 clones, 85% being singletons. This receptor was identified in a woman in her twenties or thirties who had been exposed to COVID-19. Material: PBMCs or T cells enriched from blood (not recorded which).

The CDR3 protein is CASSVEVAGGREQFF. The DNA of the CDR3 is TGTGCCAGCAGCGTAGAAGTAGCGGGGGGGCGTGAGCAGTTCTTC. This sequence joins TRBV9 and TRBJ2-1, with 11 bases that match TRBD2. Germline V gene data show CDR1 as SGDLS and CDR2 as YYNGEE. The V segment lost 0 bases and the J segment 9 bases; nucleotides outside the gene matches: 5. The CDR3 loop spans 15 amino acids.